The present TCR beta chain was sequenced within a study of blood T cell repertoires in COVID-19. Study at large: The origin of the acute and convalescent COVID-19 samples was the United States, Italy and Spain.

Recruited during active infection, patients (from Seattle) were subsequently followed longitudinally. In the original analysis: Amplifying reference gene primers gave estimates of nucleated cell counts. Data came from immunoSEQ multiplex PCR; TCRdb stores just in-frame clones and leaves some out. That table supplies the V and J calls and clone size; D and trimming were determined from the DNA. The repertoire includes about 300,000 clones, nearly 90% of them detected once, and 1.5% to 2% sits in the top ten. The trim removed 11 bases at V and 2 bases at J, leaving 0 bases unmatched. This CDR3 contains 12 residues. Germline V gene sequence: CDR1 MNHEY, CDR2 SVGAGI.

The specimen was peripheral blood. The chain has TRBV6-5 and TRBJ1-3, with 10 positions matching TRBD1. The receptor's source is a woman in her 30s with COVID-19, enrolled during active disease. The CDR3, as DNA: TGTGCCGGACAGGGGGCTGGAAACACCATATATTTT. Its protein product is CAGQGAGNTIYF.